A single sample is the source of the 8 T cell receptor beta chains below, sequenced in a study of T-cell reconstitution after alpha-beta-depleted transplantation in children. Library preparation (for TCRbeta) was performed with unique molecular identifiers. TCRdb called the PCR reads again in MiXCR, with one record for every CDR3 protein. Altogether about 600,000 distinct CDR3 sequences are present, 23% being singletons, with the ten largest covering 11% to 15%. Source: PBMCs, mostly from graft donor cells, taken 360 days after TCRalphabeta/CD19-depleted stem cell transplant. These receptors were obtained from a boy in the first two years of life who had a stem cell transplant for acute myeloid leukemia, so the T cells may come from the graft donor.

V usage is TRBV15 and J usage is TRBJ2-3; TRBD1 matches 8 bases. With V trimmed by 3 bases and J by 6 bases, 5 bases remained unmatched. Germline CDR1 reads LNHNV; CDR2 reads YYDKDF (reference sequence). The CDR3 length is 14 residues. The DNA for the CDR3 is TGTGCCACCAGCAGGAGGACAGGGAAGGATACGCAGTATTTT. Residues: CATSRRTGKDTQYF.

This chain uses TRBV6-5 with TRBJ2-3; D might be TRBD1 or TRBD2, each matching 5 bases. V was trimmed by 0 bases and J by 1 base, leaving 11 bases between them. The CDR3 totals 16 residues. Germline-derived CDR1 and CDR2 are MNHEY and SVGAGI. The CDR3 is CASSYSVGERTDTQYF. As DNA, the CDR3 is TGTGCCAGCAGTTACTCGGTGGGGGAACGCACAGATACGCAGTATTTT.

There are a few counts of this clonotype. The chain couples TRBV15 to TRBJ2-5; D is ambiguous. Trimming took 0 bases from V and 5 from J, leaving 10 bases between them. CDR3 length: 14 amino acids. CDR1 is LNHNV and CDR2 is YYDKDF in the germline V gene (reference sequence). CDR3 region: CATSRDDRPETQYF. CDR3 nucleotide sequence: TGTGCCACCAGCAGAGATGACCGCCCGGAGACCCAGTACTTC.

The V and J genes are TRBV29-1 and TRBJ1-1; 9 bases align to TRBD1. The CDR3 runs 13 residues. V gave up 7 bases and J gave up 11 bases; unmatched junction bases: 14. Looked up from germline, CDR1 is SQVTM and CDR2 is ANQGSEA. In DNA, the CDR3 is TGCAGCGCCGACACCGGACAGGGGAACGGGGCTTTCTTT. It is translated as CSADTGQGNGAFF.

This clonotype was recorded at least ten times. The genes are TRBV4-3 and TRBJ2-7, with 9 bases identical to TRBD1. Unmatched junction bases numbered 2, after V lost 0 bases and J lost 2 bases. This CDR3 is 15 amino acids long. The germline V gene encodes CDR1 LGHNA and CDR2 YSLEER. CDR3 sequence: CASSQDGTGTYEQYF. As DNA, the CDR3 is TGCGCCAGCAGCCAAGACGGGACAGGGACCTACGAGCAGTACTTC.

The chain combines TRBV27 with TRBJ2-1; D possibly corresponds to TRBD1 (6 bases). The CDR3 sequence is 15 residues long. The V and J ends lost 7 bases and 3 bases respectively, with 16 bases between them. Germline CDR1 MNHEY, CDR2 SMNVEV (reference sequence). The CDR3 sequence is CASTPTGGGYNEQFF. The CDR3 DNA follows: TGTGCCAGCACTCCGACAGGAGGAGGCTACAATGAGCAGTTCTTC.

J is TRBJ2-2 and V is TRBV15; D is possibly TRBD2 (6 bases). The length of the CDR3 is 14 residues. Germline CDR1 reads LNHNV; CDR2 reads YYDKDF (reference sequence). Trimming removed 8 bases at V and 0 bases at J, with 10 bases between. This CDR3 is CATGRGSNTGELFF. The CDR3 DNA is TGTGCCACCGGGCGGGGATCGAACACCGGGGAGCTGTTTTTT.

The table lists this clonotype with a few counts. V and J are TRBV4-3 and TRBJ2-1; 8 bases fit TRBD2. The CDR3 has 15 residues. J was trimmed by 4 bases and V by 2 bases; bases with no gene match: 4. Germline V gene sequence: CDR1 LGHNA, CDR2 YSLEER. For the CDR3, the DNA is TGCGCCAGCAGCCAAAGCGGGGGACCGTACAATGAGCAGTTCTTC. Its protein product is CASSQSGGPYNEQFF.